The clone carrying this T cell receptor beta chain was counted between two and nine times. The antigen is undetermined. The data are from a study of T cells in localized non-small cell lung cancer. V was clipped by 3 bases and J by 5 bases; unmatched bases: 9. Germline V gives CDR1 SGHNT, CDR2 YENEEA. This CDR3 comprises 15 residues. Study findings and constraints: Adjacent lung tissue had a median about 50 of the top 100 clones found in the tumor.

This table comes from immunoSEQ multiplex PCR, and its TCRdb copy is limited to in-frame clones, with some not included. Among about 3,000 clones listed, 25% to 30% were seen once. The chain joins TRBV11-3 to TRBJ2-7; 8 positions agree with TRBD1. The sequence was obtained from a male donor aged 60 or over with stage II squamous cell lung carcinoma. Sequencing used lung tumor tissue, obtained before any cancer treatment. The CDR3 reads CASSFPTGVGDEQYF. In DNA form, the CDR3 reads TGTGCCAGCAGCTTCCCGACAGGGGTCGGCGACGAGCAGTACTTC.